Below are 28 T cell receptor beta chains sequenced from a single sample in a study of cytomegalovirus exposure and HLA in healthy donors. Both 60 Vbeta primers and 13 Jbeta primers went into the PCR. Clones were sequenced by immunoSEQ multiplex PCR, and TCRdb holds only the in-frame ones, with some missing. The sample lists 95,000 to 120,000 clones, 74% seen once, with 4% to 5% in the top ten. What was sequenced was PBMCs. These receptors were taken from a woman aged 40 to 55 in good health and CMV-seropositive.

This chain joins TRBV18 and TRBJ2-2; 7 positions match TRBD1. Trimming cost V 2 bases and J 1 base; bases outside gene matches: 4. The germline CDR1 and CDR2 sequences are KGHSH and LQKENI. This CDR3 comprises 16 residues. The CDR3 sequence: CASSPGQVQNTGELFF. The CDR3 nucleotides read TGTGCCAGCTCACCAGGACAGGTACAGAACACCGGGGAGCTGTTTTTT.

This chain connects TRBV15 to TRBJ2-5, with 12 nucleotides matching TRBD1. CDR3 length equals 17 residues. The V gene end was trimmed by 2 bases and the J gene end by 4 bases; junction bases not matched to a gene: 8. Germline values: CDR1 LNHNV, CDR2 YYDKDF (reference sequence). CDR3 in amino acids: CATSRQYPGQGAETQYF. The CDR3, as DNA: TGTGCCACCAGCAGACAATACCCGGGACAGGGGGCAGAGACCCAGTACTTC.

This chain uses TRBV19 with TRBJ1-5, with no clear D. The V gene lost 2 bases and the J gene lost 3 bases, with 5 bases spanning the gap. The CDR3 runs to 13 residues. From germline, CDR1 is LNHDA and CDR2 SQIVND (reference sequence). DNA of the CDR3: TGTGCCAGTAGTATACAGATCAATCAGCCCCAGCATTTT. It yields the protein CASSIQINQPQHF.

This rearrangement joins TRBV4-1 to TRBJ1-1; D possibly corresponds to TRBD1 (5 bases). CDR1 and CDR2 (germline): MGHRA, YSYEKL. V lost 8 bases to trimming and J lost 4 bases, with 14 bases between them. The CDR3 consists of 13 residues. DNA of the CDR3: TGCGCCAGCCTAAGTCGGGGGGGCACTGAAGCTTTCTTT. As protein: CASLSRGGTEAFF.

This clone was counted between two and nine times. This chain joins TRBV28 and TRBJ2-5; 9 bases agree with TRBD1. The germline gives CDR1 MDHEN, CDR2 SYDVKM. V trimming: 2 bases; J trimming: 4 bases; junction bases outside the gene matches: 5. The CDR3 loop spans 15 amino acids. CDR3 bases: TGTGCCAGCAGTTTAGGGACAGGGTACGGAGAGACCCAGTACTTC. Translation gives CASSLGTGYGETQYF. Using reference TRBV28 and TRBJ2-5 for the parts outside the CDR3, the full variable domain is DVKVTQSSRYLVKRTGEKVFLECVQDMDHENMFWYRQDPGLGLRLIYFSYDVKMKEKGDIPEGYSVSREKKERFSLILESASTNQTSMYLCASSLGTGYGETQYFGPGTRLLVL.

This chain joins TRBV2 and TRBJ2-5; 10 nucleotides align to TRBD2. J lost 2 bases, V lost 4 bases, and 4 bases had no gene match. CDR1 and CDR2 (germline): SNHLY, FYNNEI. This CDR3 region has 15 residues. DNA of the CDR3: TGTGCCAGCAGTGCGCGACTAGCGGGTCAAGAGACCCAGTACTTC. Its protein product is CASSARLAGQETQYF. The complete variable domain, with remaining parts taken from reference TRBV2 and TRBJ2-5, reads EPEVTQTPSHQVTQMGQEVILRCVPISNHLYFYWYRQILGQKVEFLVSFYNNEISEKSEIFDDQFSVERPDGSNFTLKIRSTKLEDSAMYFCASSARLAGQETQYFGPGTRLLVL.

J is TRBJ1-6 and V is TRBV2, with TRBD1 matching over 9 bases. V was pared by 6 bases and J by 7 bases, with 10 bases of the junction left unmatched. Looked up from germline, CDR1 is SNHLY and CDR2 is FYNNEI. The CDR3 is made up of 16 amino acids. CDR3 nucleotides: TGTGCCAGCAGCAAACCTACAGGGGGCAGGAATTCACCCCTCCACTTT. It is translated as CASSKPTGGRNSPLHF.

The chain joins TRBV19 to TRBJ2-1; 10 bases fit TRBD1. The trim removed 3 bases at V and 6 bases at J, leaving 5 bases unmatched. Germline values: CDR1 LNHDA, CDR2 SQIVND (reference sequence). CDR3 length equals 15 residues. The CDR3 nucleotides are TGTGCCAGTAGTATGGACCGGACAGGGGGCAATGAGCAGTTCTTC. Translating it yields CASSMDRTGGNEQFF.

The chain employs TRBV11-3 and TRBJ2-2; 7 bases match TRBD1. With V trimmed by 7 bases and J by 4 bases, 9 bases remained unmatched. This CDR3 contains 15 residues. CDR1 and CDR2 (germline): SGHNT, YENEEA. CDR3 nucleotides: TGTGCCAGCACCTTGACAGGGTCGAGCACCGGGGAGCTGTTTTTT. Translation gives CASTLTGSSTGELFF.

This clone is deemed medium-sized. V gene TRBV6-5 combines with J gene TRBJ1-2; 7 bases fit TRBD1. The CDR3 sequence is 15 residues long. CDR1 is MNHEY and CDR2 is SVGAGI in the germline V gene. Trimming took 5 bases from V and 4 from J; bases not matched to a gene: 10. This CDR3 is CASSPATGTIYGYTF. The CDR3 DNA reads as TGTGCCAGCAGTCCCGCGACAGGGACCATCTATGGCTACACCTTC.

The chain joins TRBV30 to TRBJ1-2; the D is unclear. CDR1 GTSNPN and CDR2 SVGIG come from the germline V gene (reference sequence). V dropped 5 bases and J dropped 6 bases, with 4 bases sitting between them. This CDR3 comprises 9 residues. CDR3 bases: TGTGCCTGGGGAGATGGCTACACCTTC. This codes for CAWGDGYTF.

The chain has TRBV6-5 and TRBJ2-1; D unclear. The ends were cut back, 5 bases at V and 0 bases at J, with 8 bases in the middle. Per germline, CDR1 MNHEY and CDR2 SVGAGI. The CDR3 extends over 14 amino acids. The CDR3 region is CASSIRSSYNEQFF. The CDR3 DNA follows: TGTGCCAGCAGTATTAGAAGCTCCTACAATGAGCAGTTCTTC.

The chain has TRBV6-8 and TRBJ2-1; possible D gene TRBD2, 5 bases. Germline assignment: CDR1 MNHGY and CDR2 SAAAGT. The CDR3 loop spans 13 amino acids. The V end was cut by 0 bases, the J end by 8 bases, with 8 bases between. The chain's CDR3 is CASSYSPDYEQFF. The CDR3, as DNA: TGTGCCAGCAGTTACTCCCCGGACTATGAGCAGTTCTTC.

V gene TRBV5-4 combines with J gene TRBJ2-2; TRBD1 matches 11 bases. With 0 bases clipped from V and 10 bases from J, the junction kept 5 bases outside the gene matches. This CDR3 is built from 15 residues. Germline V gives CDR1 SGHNT, CDR2 YYREEE (reference sequence). The CDR3 nucleotides read TGTGCCAGCAGCTTGGCCGGGACAGGGGGTATGGAGCTGTTTTTT. This gives the protein CASSLAGTGGMELFF.

This clone was detected only a few times. The CDR3 sequence is CAWEEWGANYGYTF. In nucleotides, the CDR3 is TGTGCCTGGGAGGAGTGGGGGGCTAACTATGGCTACACCTTC. The chain carries TRBV30 and TRBJ1-2; perhaps TRBD1 as D (5 bases). The CDR3 totals 14 residues. Germline-derived CDR1 and CDR2 are GTSNPN and SVGIG (reference sequence). The ends were cut back, 5 bases at V and 0 bases at J, with 13 bases in the middle.

The chain uses TRBV5-4 and TRBJ1-1; the match to TRBD1 covers 9 bases. Germline V gene data show CDR1 as SGHNT and CDR2 as YYREEE (reference sequence). The CDR3 has 14 residues. Unmatched junction bases numbered 5, after V lost 4 bases and J lost 4 bases. DNA for the CDR3: TGTGCCAGCAGCAAACGGACAGGGGTCACTGAAGCTTTCTTT. Encoded protein: CASSKRTGVTEAFF. Full variable domain (rest looked up from reference TRBV5-4 and TRBJ1-1): ETGVTQSPTHLIKTRGQQVTLRCSSQSGHNTVSWYQQALGQGPQFIFQYYREEENGRGNFPPRFSGLQFPNYSSELNVNALELDDSALYLCASSKRTGVTEAFFGQGTRLTVV.

Concerning this clone itself: The junction departs from the called germline gene at one end, perhaps through a read error. This sequence joins TRBV7-7 and TRBJ2-1, with 9 positions matching TRBD2. This CDR3 region has 15 residues. Per germline, CDR1 SSHAT and CDR2 FNYEAQ (reference sequence). The CDR3 loop is CASSFAGGQYNEQFF. CDR3 in DNA: TGTGCTAGCAGCTTCGCGGGGGGGCAATACAATGAGCAGTTCTTC.

V is TRBV7-2 and J is TRBJ1-1; D call uncertain. CDR3 length: 14 amino acids. Deletions cut 1 base from V and 4 bases from J, with 10 bases between. The germline CDR1 and CDR2 sequences are SGHTA and FQGNSA. The chain's CDR3 is CASSLGTRTTEAFF. For the CDR3, the DNA is TGTGCCAGCAGCTTAGGGACTAGGACCACTGAAGCTTTCTTT. Complete variable domain (other parts from reference TRBV7-2 and TRBJ1-1): GAGVSQSPSNKVTEKGKDVELRCDPISGHTALYWYRQSLGQGLEFLIYFQGNSAPDKSGLPSDRFSAERTGGSVSTLTIQRTQQEDSAVYLCASSLGTRTTEAFFGQGTRLTVV.

The V call is TRBV5-1, the J call TRBJ2-2; 7 bases are a match to TRBD1. With 7 bases clipped from V and 3 bases from J, the junction kept 9 bases outside the gene matches. The CDR3 is 15 residues long. Germline CDR1 SGHRS, CDR2 YFSETQ. CDR3 sequence (DNA): TGCGCCAGCCAATTGACAGGGCTGGACACCGGGGAGCTGTTTTTT. Translation: CASQLTGLDTGELFF.

This rearrangement joins TRBV6-6 to TRBJ1-2, with a tentative D call TRBD1 (5 bases). The germline V gene encodes CDR1 MNHNY and CDR2 SVGAGI (reference sequence). Between the trimmed V and J ends, which lost 2 bases and 7 bases, there was a span of 20 bases. This CDR3 is built from 16 residues. The CDR3, as DNA: TGTGCCAGCAGTTACCGGCCGGGGGTCAGTGATCCTGGCTACACCTTC. It translates to CASSYRPGVSDPGYTF.

The chain recombines TRBV6-5 with TRBJ2-1, with no clear D. This CDR3 has 13 amino acids. Per the germline V gene, CDR1 is MNHEY and CDR2 is SVGAGI. V lost 8 bases, J lost 0 bases, and 8 bases lay in between. This CDR3 reads CASRGSSYNEQFF. The CDR3, as DNA: TGTGCCAGCCGCGGCAGCTCCTACAATGAGCAGTTCTTC.

The chain employs TRBV5-1 and TRBJ1-3; maybe TRBD1 (5 bases). The CDR3 sequence is 14 residues long. Germline CDR1 SGHRS, CDR2 YFSETQ. V shed 4 bases and J shed 3 bases, with 11 bases lying between them. The CDR3 DNA sequence: TGCGCCAGCAGCCTCGGAAGGGGTGGAAACACCATATATTTT. It codes for CASSLGRGGNTIYF.

This clone was picked up a small number of times. The rearrangement joins TRBV6-1 to TRBJ2-5, with 9 bases that match TRBD2. The CDR3 consists of 14 residues. With V trimmed by 0 bases and J by 5 bases, 1 base remained unmatched. CDR1 is MNHNS, CDR2 SASEGT, per germline. The CDR3 region is CASSEASGSETQYF. The CDR3 bases are TGTGCCAGCAGTGAAGCTAGCGGGAGTGAGACCCAGTACTTC.

The chain couples TRBV5-1 to TRBJ2-3, with TRBD2 matching over 11 bases. Germline V gene lookup returns CDR1 SGHRS and CDR2 YFSETQ. V lost 4 bases to trimming and J lost 2 bases; unmatched junction nucleotides: 6. CDR3 length equals 16 residues. The CDR3 sequence: CASSLGTSGNTDTQYF. CDR3 in DNA: TGCGCCAGCAGCCTGGGGACTAGCGGAAACACAGATACGCAGTATTTT. Full variable domain (remainder filled in from reference TRBV5-1 and TRBJ2-3): KAGVTQTPRYLIKTRGQQVTLSCSPISGHRSVSWYQQTPGQGLQFLFEYFSETQRNKGNFPGRFSGRQFSNSRSEMNVSTLELGDSALYLCASSLGTSGNTDTQYFGPGTRLTVL.

This chain connects TRBV7-3 to TRBJ2-3, with D possibly TRBD2 on 5 matching bases. Looked up from germline, CDR1 is SGHTA and CDR2 is FQGTGA. The V end was cut by 5 bases, the J end by 1 base, with 7 bases between. This CDR3 spans 13 amino acids. The chain's CDR3 is CASSRTGTDTQYF. CDR3 bases: TGTGCCAGCAGCCGGACTGGCACAGATACGCAGTATTTT.

V usage is TRBV19 and J usage is TRBJ2-3; 11 nucleotides line up with TRBD2. The CDR3 consists of 14 residues. CDR1 and CDR2 (germline): LNHDA, SQIVND (reference sequence). V was pared by 5 bases and J by 4 bases, with 2 bases of the junction left unmatched. The CDR3 sequence is CASSPSGGSDTQYF. As DNA, the CDR3 is TGTGCCAGTAGTCCTAGCGGGGGGTCAGATACGCAGTATTTT.

For the CDR3, the DNA is TGCGCCAGCAGCCCCGGGGTGACCTCCGAGCAGTACTTC. It translates to CASSPGVTSEQYF. The chain employs TRBV5-1 and TRBJ2-5, with D perhaps matching TRBD2 (5 bases). The better agreement between TRBJ2-7 and the DNA end casts doubt on the J call. This CDR3 contains 13 residues. CDR1 and CDR2 (germline): SGHRS, YFSETQ.

This chain joins TRBV5-1 and TRBJ1-3; the D gene is possibly TRBD1 (6 bases). Deletions cut 4 bases from V and 3 bases from J, with 14 bases between. This CDR3 has 15 amino acids. Germline CDR1 and CDR2: SGHRS and YFSETQ. CDR3 nucleotides: TGCGCCAGCAGCCTTGGGGGGGGCGATGGAAACACCATATATTTT. This translates into CASSLGGGDGNTIYF. Supplemented by reference TRBV5-1 and TRBJ1-3, the full variable domain reads KAGVTQTPRYLIKTRGQQVTLSCSPISGHRSVSWYQQTPGQGLQFLFEYFSETQRNKGNFPGRFSGRQFSNSRSEMNVSTLELGDSALYLCASSLGGGDGNTIYFGEGSWLTVV.